This is a list of T cell receptor beta chains from one sample in a study of T-cell reconstitution after alpha-beta-depleted transplantation in children. MiXCR was run by TCRdb on the PCR reads, yielding one entry per CDR3 protein. The profile shows hundreds of thousands of distinct CDR3 sequences, roughly a quarter of them singletons. The source was PBMCs, mostly from graft donor cells, collected 360 days after TCRalphabeta/CD19-depleted stem cell transplant. These receptors all stem from a female patient aged 2 to 10 who had a stem cell transplant for congenital amegakaryocytic thrombocytopenia, so the T cells may come from the graft donor. The CDR3 runs from the conserved cysteine through the conserved F or W. Each record gives: clone size, V gene, J gene, D gene, CDR3 protein, CDR3 DNA. The D gene is left open where the match is weak. Size values are once, few and many counts, or a class for expanded clones, and some rows have none.

size: few
V: TRBV2
J: TRBJ1-2
D: -
CDR3: CASSDLRERGYTF
DNA: TGTGCCAGCAGTGATTTAAGGGAGCGTGGCTACACCTTC

size: many
V: TRBV20-1
J: TRBJ2-1
D: -
CDR3: CSAIADYNEQFF
DNA: TGCAGTGCCATCGCCGACTACAATGAGCAGTTCTTC

size: -
V: TRBV13
J: TRBJ2-5
D: -
CDR3: CASSLGRSTETQYF
DNA: TGTGCCAGCAGCTTAGGCCGGAGCACAGAGACCCAGTACTTC

size: few
V: TRBV6-5
J: TRBJ1-6
D: -
CDR3: CASSYSRAGYNSPLHF
DNA: TGTGCCAGCAGTTACTCGAGGGCAGGCTATAATTCACCCCTCCACTTT

size: few
V: TRBV27
J: TRBJ2-7
D: -
CDR3: CASSAQTGYYEQYF
DNA: TGTGCCAGCAGTGCCCAAACAGGATACTACGAGCAGTACTTC

size: few
V: TRBV5-5
J: TRBJ2-4
D: -
CDR3: CASSPRWGFDKNIQYF
DNA: TGTGCCAGCAGCCCCCGGTGGGGGTTTGACAAAAACATTCAGTACTTC

size: many
V: TRBV5-1
J: TRBJ2-1
D: -
CDR3: CASSLRDAYNEQFF
DNA: TGCGCCAGCAGCCTTAGGGACGCCTACAATGAGCAGTTCTTC

size: few
V: TRBV11-1
J: TRBJ2-3
D: TRBD2
CDR3: CASSLRAGGPGSTDTQYF
DNA: TGTGCCAGCAGCTTACGAGCGGGGGGGCCGGGCAGCACAGATACGCAGTATTTT

size: -
V: TRBV6-1
J: TRBJ2-3
D: TRBD2
CDR3: CACNYGTSGGDTQYF
DNA: TGTGCCTGCAACTACGGGACTAGCGGGGGAGATACGCAGTATTTT

size: -
V: TRBV7-9
J: TRBJ2-1
D: TRBD2
CDR3: CASSLVMTSGKNEQFF
DNA: TGTGCCAGCAGCTTAGTAATGACTAGCGGGAAGAATGAGCAGTTCTTC

size: few
V: TRBV5-5
J: TRBJ1-2
D: -
CDR3: CASSPRTLASYGYTF
DNA: TGTGCCAGCAGCCCGCGGACCCTTGCCTCCTATGGCTACACCTTC

size: -
V: TRBV19
J: TRBJ2-5
D: TRBD1
CDR3: CASSPGTGYVETQYF
DNA: TGTGCCAGTAGTCCAGGGACAGGGTACGTCGAGACCCAGTACTTC

size: -
V: TRBV15
J: TRBJ2-2
D: -
CDR3: CATSRYRGGGKNTGELFF
DNA: TGTGCCACCAGCAGATACAGGGGGGGGGGAAAGAACACCGGGGAGCTGTTTTTT

size: -
V: TRBV10-3
J: TRBJ1-2
D: -
CDR3: CAISAPQGIGGYTF
DNA: TGTGCCATCAGTGCCCCACAGGGAATTGGTGGCTACACCTTC

size: many
V: TRBV7-8
J: TRBJ2-3
D: -
CDR3: CASSLSVSSTQYF
DNA: TGTGCCAGCAGCTTGTCTGTTTCGAGCACGCAGTATTTT

size: -
V: TRBV7-2
J: TRBJ2-7
D: TRBD2
CDR3: CASSFGGTSHTYEQYF
DNA: TGTGCCAGCAGCTTTGGCGGGACTAGCCACACATACGAGCAGTACTTC

size: few
V: TRBV27
J: TRBJ2-7
D: TRBD2
CDR3: CASSLLGTSGAYEQYF
DNA: TGTGCCAGCAGTTTACTCGGGACTAGCGGAGCCTACGAGCAGTACTTC

size: few
V: TRBV4-3
J: TRBJ2-3
D: -
CDR3: CASSYLPGVTDTQYF
DNA: TGCGCCAGCAGTTATCTCCCGGGAGTCACAGATACGCAGTATTTT

size: -
V: TRBV13
J: TRBJ1-4
D: -
CDR3: CASSLSGLGGRNEKLFF
DNA: TGTGCCAGCAGCCTCAGCGGATTAGGTGGGCGTAATGAAAAACTGTTTTTT

size: -
V: TRBV12-3/TRBV12-4
J: TRBJ1-2
D: TRBD1
CDR3: CASSSNTSPPGTGAF
DNA: TGTGCCAGCAGTTCAAACACGTCGCCCCCCGGGACAGGGGCCTTC

size: many
V: TRBV27
J: TRBJ1-1
D: -
CDR3: CASSFNGVWGRFTEAFF
DNA: TGTGCCAGCAGTTTTAACGGGGTGTGGGGGCGATTTACTGAAGCTTTCTTT

size: -
V: TRBV28
J: TRBJ2-3
D: -
CDR3: CASSLRGVYTDTQYF
DNA: TGTGCCAGCAGTTTGCGCGGGGTGTACACAGATACGCAGTATTTT

size: -
V: TRBV10-3
J: TRBJ2-5
D: TRBD1
CDR3: CATQRGGAYSGQETQYF
DNA: TGTGCCACCCAGCGAGGGGGCGCGTATTCTGGCCAAGAGACCCAGTACTTC

size: -
V: TRBV12-3/TRBV12-4
J: TRBJ2-7
D: -
CDR3: CASSLGQELYEQYF
DNA: TGTGCCAGCAGTTTAGGGCAGGAACTCTACGAGCAGTACTTC

size: few
V: TRBV27
J: TRBJ2-7
D: -
CDR3: CASSGRLAREQYF
DNA: TGTGCCAGCAGTGGAAGGCTGGCCCGCGAGCAGTACTTC

size: -
V: TRBV4-2
J: TRBJ1-2
D: TRBD1
CDR3: CASSLTGSDYGYTF
DNA: TGTGCCAGCAGCCTGACAGGGTCTGACTATGGCTACACCTTC

size: -
V: TRBV5-1
J: TRBJ1-1
D: TRBD1
CDR3: CASSLVGQAMNTEAFF
DNA: TGCGCCAGCAGCTTGGTTGGACAGGCCATGAACACTGAAGCTTTCTTT

size: few
V: TRBV12-3/TRBV12-4
J: TRBJ2-7
D: -
CDR3: CASSISTGYYEQYF
DNA: TGTGCCAGCAGCATCTCGACAGGATACTACGAGCAGTACTTC

size: -
V: TRBV7-8
J: TRBJ2-1
D: TRBD2
CDR3: CASSQVTSGPYNEQFF
DNA: TGTGCCAGCAGCCAGGTCACTAGCGGTCCTTACAATGAGCAGTTCTTC

size: -
V: TRBV5-1
J: TRBJ2-1
D: -
CDR3: CASSLPGPSSYNEQFF
DNA: TGCGCCAGCAGCTTGCCAGGACCCAGCTCCTACAATGAGCAGTTCTTC

size: -
V: TRBV20-1
J: TRBJ1-2
D: -
CDR3: CNARDATGTWNRGYTF
DNA: TGCAATGCTAGAGATGCCACAGGGACCTGGAATAGGGGCTACACCTTC

size: few
V: TRBV10-3
J: TRBJ2-1
D: TRBD2
CDR3: CAISRLAGDEYNEQFF
DNA: TGTGCCATCAGTCGCCTAGCGGGAGACGAGTACAATGAGCAGTTCTTC

size: -
V: TRBV4-2
J: TRBJ2-1
D: -
CDR3: CASSHLLADSYNEQFF
DNA: TGTGCCAGCAGCCACCTTTTGGCGGACTCCTACAATGAGCAGTTCTTC

size: -
V: TRBV7-2
J: TRBJ2-5
D: -
CDR3: CASSLYPETQYF
DNA: TGTGCCAGCAGCTTATATCCAGAGACCCAGTACTTC

size: few
V: TRBV3-1
J: TRBJ1-1
D: TRBD1
CDR3: CASSRDRGQPDTEAFF
DNA: TGTGCCAGCAGCCGGGACAGGGGGCAACCGGACACTGAAGCTTTCTTT

size: few
V: TRBV14
J: TRBJ2-3
D: TRBD2
CDR3: CASSQGPGLWTDTQYF
DNA: TGTGCCAGCAGCCAAGGGCCGGGACTATGGACAGATACGCAGTATTTT

size: -
V: TRBV14
J: TRBJ2-1
D: -
CDR3: CASSADLWEKQFF
DNA: TGTGCCAGCAGCGCCGATTTGTGGGAGAAGCAGTTCTTC

size: -
V: TRBV7-9
J: TRBJ1-5
D: -
CDR3: CASSSSDTYSNQPQHF
DNA: TGTGCCAGCAGCTCCTCGGACACATATAGCAATCAGCCCCAGCATTTT

size: many
V: TRBV19
J: TRBJ2-1
D: -
CDR3: CASTQNRVEQFF
DNA: TGTGCCAGTACTCAAAACAGGGTTGAGCAGTTCTTC

size: -
V: TRBV2
J: TRBJ2-7
D: -
CDR3: CASSSGDGWEYF
DNA: TGTGCCAGCAGTTCCGGGGACGGTTGGGAGTACTTC

size: -
V: TRBV20-1
J: TRBJ2-3
D: TRBD1
CDR3: CSASGGRQASTDTQYF
DNA: TGCAGTGCGTCAGGGGGCCGACAGGCTAGCACAGATACGCAGTATTTT

size: -
V: TRBV3-1
J: TRBJ2-7
D: -
CDR3: CASSQDSGSYEQYF
DNA: TGTGCCAGCAGCCAGGACAGTGGGTCCTACGAGCAGTACTTC

size: -
V: TRBV28
J: TRBJ1-2
D: TRBD1
CDR3: CASSLQGGIDYGYTF
DNA: TGTGCCAGCAGTTTACAGGGGGGAATCGACTATGGCTACACCTTC

size: medium-sized
V: TRBV7-9
J: TRBJ1-2
D: TRBD1
CDR3: CASSSWDSVYGYTF
DNA: TGTGCCAGCAGCTCTTGGGACAGCGTCTATGGCTACACCTTC

size: few
V: TRBV12-3/TRBV12-4
J: TRBJ1-2
D: -
CDR3: CASRGAAGPGYTF
DNA: TGTGCCAGCAGAGGGGCGGCAGGGCCTGGCTACACCTTC

size: -
V: TRBV6-5
J: TRBJ2-7
D: -
CDR3: CASRTFGRGSSYEQYF
DNA: TGTGCCAGCAGGACATTTGGTCGTGGGAGCTCCTACGAGCAGTACTTC

size: -
V: TRBV2
J: TRBJ1-4
D: -
CDR3: CASRSRASNEKLFF
DNA: TGTGCCAGCAGGTCGAGGGCTTCTAATGAAAAACTGTTTTTT

size: -
V: TRBV28
J: TRBJ2-2
D: -
CDR3: CASSLGGQPTGGELFF
DNA: TGTGCCAGCAGCCTGGGGGGACAGCCTACAGGCGGGGAGCTGTTTTTT

size: many
V: TRBV12-3/TRBV12-4
J: TRBJ2-1
D: TRBD2
CDR3: CASSFPSGGFSYNEQFF
DNA: TGTGCCAGCAGTTTCCCTAGCGGGGGGTTCTCCTACAATGAGCAGTTCTTC

size: -
V: TRBV5-5
J: TRBJ2-3
D: TRBD2
CDR3: CASSLASGITDTQYF
DNA: TGTGCCAGCAGCCTCGCTAGCGGAATCACAGATACGCAGTATTTT

size: -
V: TRBV5-1
J: TRBJ2-2
D: -
CDR3: CASSFSSSTGELFF
DNA: TGCGCCAGCAGCTTTAGCTCTTCTACCGGGGAGCTGTTTTTT

size: -
V: TRBV7-3
J: TRBJ2-7
D: TRBD2
CDR3: CASSLRSLAGNYEQYF
DNA: TGTGCCAGCAGCTTAAGGTCGCTAGCGGGAAATTACGAGCAGTACTTC

size: -
V: TRBV28
J: TRBJ2-5
D: -
CDR3: CASSMAGASETQYF
DNA: TGTGCCAGCAGTATGGCGGGGGCCTCGGAGACCCAGTACTTC

size: -
V: TRBV6-2/TRBV6-3
J: TRBJ2-5
D: -
CDR3: CASSYSIRETQYF
DNA: TGTGCCAGCAGTTACTCGATCAGAGAGACCCAGTACTTC

size: few
V: TRBV20-1
J: TRBJ2-7
D: -
CDR3: CSARDRAAAGNYEQYF
DNA: TGCAGTGCTAGAGATAGAGCGGCGGCGGGGAACTACGAGCAGTACTTC

size: many
V: TRBV4-1
J: TRBJ2-7
D: TRBD2
CDR3: CASSQVSGGAYEQYF
DNA: TGCGCCAGCAGCCAAGTAAGCGGGGGGGCGTACGAGCAGTACTTC

size: many
V: TRBV4-3
J: TRBJ2-2
D: -
CDR3: CASSQDSWGARTGELFF
DNA: TGCGCCAGCAGCCAAGATTCCTGGGGGGCACGGACCGGGGAGCTGTTTTTT

size: few
V: TRBV28
J: TRBJ2-5
D: -
CDR3: CASSPRQVGYQETQYF
DNA: TGTGCCAGCAGTCCGCGACAGGTTGGGTACCAAGAGACCCAGTACTTC